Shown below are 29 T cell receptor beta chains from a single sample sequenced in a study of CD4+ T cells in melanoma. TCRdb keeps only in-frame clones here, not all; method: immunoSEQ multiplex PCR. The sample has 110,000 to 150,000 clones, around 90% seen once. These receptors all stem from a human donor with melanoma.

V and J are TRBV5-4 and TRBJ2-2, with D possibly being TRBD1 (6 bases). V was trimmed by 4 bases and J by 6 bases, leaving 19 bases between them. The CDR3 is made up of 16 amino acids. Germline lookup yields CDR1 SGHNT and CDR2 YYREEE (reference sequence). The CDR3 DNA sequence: TGTGCCAGCAGCCGGGACCCAACAGGGAGTGCCGGGGAGCTGTTTTTT. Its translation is CASSRDPTGSAGELFF.

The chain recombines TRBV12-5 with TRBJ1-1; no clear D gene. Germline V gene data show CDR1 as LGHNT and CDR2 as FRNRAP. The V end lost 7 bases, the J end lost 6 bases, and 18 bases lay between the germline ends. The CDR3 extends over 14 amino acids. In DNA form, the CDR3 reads TGTGCTAGTGCCCCGGGAGGTCAGGAGGCTGAAGCTTTCTTT. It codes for CASAPGGQEAEAFF.

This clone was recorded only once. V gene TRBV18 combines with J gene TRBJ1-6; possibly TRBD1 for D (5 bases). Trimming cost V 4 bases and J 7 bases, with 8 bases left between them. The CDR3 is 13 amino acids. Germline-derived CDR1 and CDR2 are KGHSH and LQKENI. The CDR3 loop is CASSREGNSPLHF. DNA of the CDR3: TGTGCCAGCTCACGAGAGGGGAATTCACCCCTCCACTTT.

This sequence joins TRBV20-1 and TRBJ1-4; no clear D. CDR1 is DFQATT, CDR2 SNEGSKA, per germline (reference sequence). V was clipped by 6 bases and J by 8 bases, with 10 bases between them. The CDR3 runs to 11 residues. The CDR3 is CSARRSEKLFF. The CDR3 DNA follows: TGCAGTGCCCGTAGATCGGAAAAACTGTTTTTT.

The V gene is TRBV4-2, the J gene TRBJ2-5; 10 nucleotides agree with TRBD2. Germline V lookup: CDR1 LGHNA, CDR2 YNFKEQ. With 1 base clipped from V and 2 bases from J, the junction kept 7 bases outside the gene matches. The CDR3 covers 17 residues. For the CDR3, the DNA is TGTGCCAGCAGCCAAGGGCAAACTAGCGGGGCACAAGAGACCCAGTACTTC. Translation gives CASSQGQTSGAQETQYF.

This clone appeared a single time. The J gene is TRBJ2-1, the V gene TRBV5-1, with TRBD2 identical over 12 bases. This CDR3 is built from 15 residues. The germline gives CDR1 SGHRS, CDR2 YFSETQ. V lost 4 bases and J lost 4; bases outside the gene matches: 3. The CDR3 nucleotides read TGCGCCAGCAGCCCAGGACTAGCGGGGTACAATGAGCAGTTCTTC. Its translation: CASSPGLAGYNEQFF.

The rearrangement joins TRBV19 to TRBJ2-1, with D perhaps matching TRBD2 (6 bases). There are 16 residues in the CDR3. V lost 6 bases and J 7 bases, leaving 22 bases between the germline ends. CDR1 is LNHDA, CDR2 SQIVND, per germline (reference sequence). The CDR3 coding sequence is TGTGCCAGTAGCAGGGACCAGCGCATGGGGGGTAATGAGCAGTTCTTC. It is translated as CASSRDQRMGGNEQFF.

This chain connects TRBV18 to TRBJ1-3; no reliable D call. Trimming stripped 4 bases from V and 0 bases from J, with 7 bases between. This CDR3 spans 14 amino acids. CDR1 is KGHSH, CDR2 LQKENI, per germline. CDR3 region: CASSQDISGNTIYF. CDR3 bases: TGTGCCAGCTCACAAGACATCTCTGGAAACACCATATATTTT.

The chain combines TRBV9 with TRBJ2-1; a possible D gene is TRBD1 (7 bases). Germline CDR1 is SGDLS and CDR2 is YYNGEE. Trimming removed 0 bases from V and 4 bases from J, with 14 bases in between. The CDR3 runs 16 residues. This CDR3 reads CASSVEGGTVYNEQFF. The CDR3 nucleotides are TGTGCCAGCAGCGTAGAGGGCGGGACAGTATACAATGAGCAGTTCTTC.

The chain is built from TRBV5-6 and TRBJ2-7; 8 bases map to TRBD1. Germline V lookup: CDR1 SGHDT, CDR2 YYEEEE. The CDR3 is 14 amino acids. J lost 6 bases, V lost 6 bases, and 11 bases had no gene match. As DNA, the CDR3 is TGTGCCAGCACGGGCGCTCCGGGACAGGCCGAGCAGTACTTC. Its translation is CASTGAPGQAEQYF.

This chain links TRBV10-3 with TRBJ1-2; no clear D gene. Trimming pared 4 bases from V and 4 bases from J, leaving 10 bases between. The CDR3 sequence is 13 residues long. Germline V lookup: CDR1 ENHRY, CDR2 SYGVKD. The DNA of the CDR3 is TGTGCCATCAGTGTGTCAGGCCGCTATGGCTACACCTTC. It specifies CAISVSGRYGYTF.

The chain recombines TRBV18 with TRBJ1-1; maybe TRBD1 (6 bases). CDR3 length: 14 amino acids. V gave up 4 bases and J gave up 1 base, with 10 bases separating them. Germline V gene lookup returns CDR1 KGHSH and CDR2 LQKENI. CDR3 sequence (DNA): TGTGCCAGCTCACGCGGACAGCAGAACACTGAAGCTTTCTTT. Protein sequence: CASSRGQQNTEAFF.

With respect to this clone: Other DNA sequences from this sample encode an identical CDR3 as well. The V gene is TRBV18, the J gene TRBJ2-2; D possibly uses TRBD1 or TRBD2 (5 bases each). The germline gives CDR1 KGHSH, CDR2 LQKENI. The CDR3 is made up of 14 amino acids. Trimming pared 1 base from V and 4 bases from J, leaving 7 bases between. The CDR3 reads CASSPRGFTGELFF. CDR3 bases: TGTGCCAGCTCACCACGGGGGTTCACCGGGGAGCTGTTTTTT.

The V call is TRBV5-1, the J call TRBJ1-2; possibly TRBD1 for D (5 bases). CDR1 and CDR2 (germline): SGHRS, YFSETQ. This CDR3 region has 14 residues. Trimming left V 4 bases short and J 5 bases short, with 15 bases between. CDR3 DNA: TGCGCCAGCAGCCTGAGCGGGACCCGATATGGCTACACCTTC. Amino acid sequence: CASSLSGTRYGYTF. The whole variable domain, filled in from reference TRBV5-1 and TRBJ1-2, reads KAGVTQTPRYLIKTRGQQVTLSCSPISGHRSVSWYQQTPGQGLQFLFEYFSETQRNKGNFPGRFSGRQFSNSRSEMNVSTLELGDSALYLCASSLSGTRYGYTFGSGTRLTVV.

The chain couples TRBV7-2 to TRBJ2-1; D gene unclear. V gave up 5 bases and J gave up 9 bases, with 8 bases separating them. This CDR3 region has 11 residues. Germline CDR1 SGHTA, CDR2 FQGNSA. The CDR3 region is CASSPWTEQFF. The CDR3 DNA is TGTGCCAGCAGCCCCTGGACTGAGCAGTTCTTC.

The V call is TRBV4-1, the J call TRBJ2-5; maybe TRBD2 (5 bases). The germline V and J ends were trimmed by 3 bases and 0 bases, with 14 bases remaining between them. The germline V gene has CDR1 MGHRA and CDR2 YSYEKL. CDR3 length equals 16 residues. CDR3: CASSQRVGKDQETQYF. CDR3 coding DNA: TGCGCCAGCAGCCAGAGGGTCGGCAAGGACCAAGAGACCCAGTACTTC.

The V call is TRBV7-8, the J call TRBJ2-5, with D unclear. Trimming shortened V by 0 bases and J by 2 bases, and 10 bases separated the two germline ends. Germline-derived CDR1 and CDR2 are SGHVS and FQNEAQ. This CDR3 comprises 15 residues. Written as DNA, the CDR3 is TGTGCCAGCAGCTTAGCGCGTGTACAGCAAGAGACCCAGTACTTC. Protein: CASSLARVQQETQYF.

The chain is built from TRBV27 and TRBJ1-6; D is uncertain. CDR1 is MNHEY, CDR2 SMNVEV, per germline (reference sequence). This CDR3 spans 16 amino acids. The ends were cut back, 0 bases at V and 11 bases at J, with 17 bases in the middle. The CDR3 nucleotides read TGTGCCAGCAGTTTATCGTTTGCCACGGGTAGGACACCCCTCCACTTT. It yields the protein CASSLSFATGRTPLHF.

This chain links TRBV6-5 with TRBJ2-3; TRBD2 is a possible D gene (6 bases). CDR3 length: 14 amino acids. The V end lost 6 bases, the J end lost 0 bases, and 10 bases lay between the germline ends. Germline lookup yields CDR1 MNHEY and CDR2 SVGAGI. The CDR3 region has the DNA TGTGCCAGCAGCCGGGACTTTAGCACAGATACGCAGTATTTT. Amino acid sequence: CASSRDFSTDTQYF.

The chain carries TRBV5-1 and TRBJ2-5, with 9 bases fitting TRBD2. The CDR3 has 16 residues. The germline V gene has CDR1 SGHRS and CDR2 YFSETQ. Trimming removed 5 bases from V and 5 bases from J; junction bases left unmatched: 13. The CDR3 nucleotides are TGCGCCAGCAGACCACATAGCGGGGGAACGGGTGAGACCCAGTACTTC. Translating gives CASRPHSGGTGETQYF. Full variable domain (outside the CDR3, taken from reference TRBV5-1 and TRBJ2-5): KAGVTQTPRYLIKTRGQQVTLSCSPISGHRSVSWYQQTPGQGLQFLFEYFSETQRNKGNFPGRFSGRQFSNSRSEMNVSTLELGDSALYLCASRPHSGGTGETQYFGPGTRLLVL.

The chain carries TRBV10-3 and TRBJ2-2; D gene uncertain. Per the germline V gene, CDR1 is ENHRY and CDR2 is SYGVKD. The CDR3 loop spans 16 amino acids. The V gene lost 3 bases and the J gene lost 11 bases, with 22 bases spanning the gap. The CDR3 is CAISEPGDSRSTELFF. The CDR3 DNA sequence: TGTGCCATCAGTGAACCGGGTGACTCGAGATCTACAGAGCTGTTTTTT.

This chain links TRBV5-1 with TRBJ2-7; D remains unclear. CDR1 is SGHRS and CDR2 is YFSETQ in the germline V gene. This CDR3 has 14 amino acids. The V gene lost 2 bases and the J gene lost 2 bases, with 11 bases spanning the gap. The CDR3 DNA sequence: TGCGCCAGCAGCTTTCTAGGGTCGACCTACGAGCAGTACTTC. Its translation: CASSFLGSTYEQYF.

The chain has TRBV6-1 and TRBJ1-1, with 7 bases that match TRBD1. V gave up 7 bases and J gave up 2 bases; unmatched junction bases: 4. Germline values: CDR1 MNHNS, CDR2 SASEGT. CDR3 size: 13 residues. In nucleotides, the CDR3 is TGTGCCAGCAAGACAGGGATAAACACTGAAGCTTTCTTT. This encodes CASKTGINTEAFF.

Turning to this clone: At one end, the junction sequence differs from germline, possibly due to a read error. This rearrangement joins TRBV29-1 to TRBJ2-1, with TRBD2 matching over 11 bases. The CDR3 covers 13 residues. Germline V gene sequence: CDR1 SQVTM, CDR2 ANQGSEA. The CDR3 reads CSVVTSGVNEQFF. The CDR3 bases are TGCAGCGTTGTGACTAGCGGGGTGAATGAACAGTTCTTC.

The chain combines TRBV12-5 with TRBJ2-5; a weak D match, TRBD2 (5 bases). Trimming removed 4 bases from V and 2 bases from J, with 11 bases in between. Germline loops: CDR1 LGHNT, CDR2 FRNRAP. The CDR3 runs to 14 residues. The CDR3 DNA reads TGTGCTAGTGGTTGGACTTCAGCACAAGAGACCCAGTACTTC. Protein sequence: CASGWTSAQETQYF. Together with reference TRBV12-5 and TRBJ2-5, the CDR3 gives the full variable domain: DARVTQTPRHKVTEMGQEVTMRCQPILGHNTVFWYRQTMMQGLELLAYFRNRAPLDDSGMPKDRFSAEMPDATLATLKIQPSEPRDSAVYFCASGWTSAQETQYFGPGTRLLVL.

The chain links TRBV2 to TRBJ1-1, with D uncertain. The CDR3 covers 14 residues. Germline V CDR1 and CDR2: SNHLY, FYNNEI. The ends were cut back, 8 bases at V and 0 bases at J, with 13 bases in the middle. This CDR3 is CASAIQRMNTEAFF. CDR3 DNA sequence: TGTGCCAGCGCCATACAGAGAATGAACACTGAAGCTTTCTTT.

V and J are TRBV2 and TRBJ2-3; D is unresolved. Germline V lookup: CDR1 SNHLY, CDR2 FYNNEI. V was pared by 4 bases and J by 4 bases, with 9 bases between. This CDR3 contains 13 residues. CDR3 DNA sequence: TGTGCCAGCAGTGTGGGGAACCCAGATACGCAGTATTTT. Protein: CASSVGNPDTQYF.

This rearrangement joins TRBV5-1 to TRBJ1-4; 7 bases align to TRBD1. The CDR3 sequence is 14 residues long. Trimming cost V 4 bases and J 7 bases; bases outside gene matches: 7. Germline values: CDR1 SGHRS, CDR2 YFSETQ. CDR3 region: CASSPGTALEKLFF. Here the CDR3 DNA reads TGCGCCAGCAGCCCCGGGACAGCCCTTGAAAAACTGTTTTTT.

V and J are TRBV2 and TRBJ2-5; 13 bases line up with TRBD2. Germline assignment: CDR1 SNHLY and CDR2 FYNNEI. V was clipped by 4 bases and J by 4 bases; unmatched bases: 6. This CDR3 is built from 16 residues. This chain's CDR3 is CASSGGTSGVPETQYF. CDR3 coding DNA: TGTGCCAGCAGTGGAGGGACTAGCGGGGTCCCAGAGACCCAGTACTTC.